The source of this T cell receptor beta chain is a study of vaccination and CD4 T cells after COVID-19. There are 16 residues in the CDR3. Trimming stripped 6 bases from V and 2 bases from J, with 18 bases between. Germline values: CDR1 SGHAT, CDR2 FQDESV (reference sequence). Sequencing of DNA taken from cultured CD4+ T cells relied on the Oncomine TCR Beta short-read assay. Each CDR3 protein gets one entry after TCRdb re-called the PCR reads with MiXCR. This table has 9,900 or so distinct CDR3 sequences, 50% to 55% appearing once. A word on this clonotype: The target antigen is unknown.

The treatment here: approximately 11-day PBMC culture with coronavirus spike peptide pools or control peptides (ViraFEST assay). The rearrangement links TRBV11-1 to TRBJ2-3; D unclear. The receptor was isolated from a human donor who had recovered from COVID-19. The sequenced sample was CD4+ T cells from blood, cultured in vitro. DNA of the CDR3: TGTGCCAGCAGGCCCCGCCCTGGTGGGGTCACAGATACGCAGTATTTT. It encodes CASRPRPGGVTDTQYF.